This T cell receptor beta chain was sequenced for a study of blood T cell repertoires in COVID-19. Study-wide context: COVID-19 samples, acute and convalescent, were from the United States, Italy and Spain. PBMCs, B-cell-depleted T cells, or T cells provided the cDNA or gDNA that made up the material.

Authors' analysis steps: Estimation of nucleated cell counts was performed using reference gene primer amplification. This table comes from immunoSEQ multiplex PCR, and its TCRdb copy is limited to in-frame clones, with some not included. The V and J calls and clone size come from that table; D and trimming were worked out from the DNA. The sample consists of about 300,000 clones, 87% of them appearing once. Germline V CDR1 and CDR2: LNHNV, YYDKDF (reference sequence). The CDR3 contains 12 residues. Trimming took 6 bases from V and 6 from J, leaving 8 bases between them. The sequence came from a woman aged 40 to 49 who had recovered from COVID-19. V gene TRBV15 combines with J gene TRBJ2-2; D is possibly TRBD1 (5 bases). The specimen sequenced was peripheral blood. The CDR3 spells CATRSQAGELFF. The CDR3 region has the DNA TGTGCCACCAGGTCACAGGCCGGGGAGCTGTTTTTT.